The 7 T cell receptor beta chains listed next were all sequenced from one sample in a study of blood T cells in healthy people across ages (dated by TCRdb to the mid-2010s). Libraries were prepared through 5' RACE. Instrument used: Illumina HiSeq 2500. A second PCR of about 6 to 11 cycles was performed with a sample-barcoded 5' primer and a J-beta primer mix. The public sequencing data were trimmed at Q25 with fastp and processed into clonotypes with MiXCR by TCRdb, which kept only in-frame beta chains. All rows with the same CDR3 protein become a single entry with the most common DNA and genes. The sample table lists 910,000 or so distinct CDR3 sequences, roughly half of them with a count of one. About 20% of the sample goes to the ten largest clones. The specimen was blood. Source of these receptors: an older woman in good health.

Regarding this clonotype: A read error is possible here, since a much larger clone lies one base away. CDR3 nucleotide sequence: TGTGCCAGCGGTTTCACTCCTTCTGAGGCCAACGTCCTGACTTTC. Translation: CASGFTPSEANVLTF. The chain recombines TRBV6-2 or TRBV6-3 with TRBJ2-6; D gene unclear. This CDR3 is 15 amino acids long. Germline CDR1 reads MNHEY; CDR2 reads SVGEGT.

The chain has TRBV3-1 and TRBJ2-7, with 9 bases that match TRBD2. Trimming removed 2 bases from V and 1 base from J; junction bases left unmatched: 6. CDR1 and CDR2 (germline): LGHDT, YNNKEL (reference sequence). The CDR3 totals 16 residues. Here the CDR3 reads CASSQFSGGRSYEQYF. The CDR3 nucleotides read TGTGCCAGCAGCCAATTTAGCGGGGGAAGATCCTACGAGCAGTACTTC.

This clonotype was recorded only once. The J gene is TRBJ2-6, the V gene TRBV12-5; D may be TRBD1 (6 bases). The CDR3 length is 17 residues. Germline CDR1 and CDR2: LGHNT and FRNRAP. The ends were cut back, 4 bases at V and 0 bases at J, with 13 bases in the middle. The CDR3 reads CASGSGRGNSGANVLTF. CDR3 nucleotides: TGTGCTAGTGGTTCGGGCAGGGGAAACTCTGGGGCCAACGTCCTGACTTTC.

V and J are TRBV28 and TRBJ2-7, with TRBD2 as a possible D gene (6 bases). The V gene lost 5 bases and the J gene lost 2 bases, with 19 bases spanning the gap. The CDR3 loop spans 16 amino acids. From germline, CDR1 is MDHEN and CDR2 SYDVKM. As DNA, the CDR3 is TGTGCCAGCAGTCCAGCGGGTCGCCACAAACCCTACGAGCAGTACTTC. Translated: CASSPAGRHKPYEQYF.

This clonotype has only one observation. The chain joins TRBV29-1 to TRBJ1-1, with D maybe TRBD1 (6 bases). Per germline, CDR1 SQVTM and CDR2 ANQGSEA. The CDR3 contains 13 residues. V lost 6 bases and J 5 bases, leaving 16 bases between the germline ends. CDR3 coding DNA: TGCAGCGTGGATACACAGGGTGGAACTGAAGCTTTCTTT. It translates to CSVDTQGGTEAFF.

This sequence joins TRBV4-1 and TRBJ2-3; D is uncertain. V was cut by 3 bases and J by 4 bases, with 20 bases left in between. The CDR3 totals 17 residues. Per germline, CDR1 MGHRA and CDR2 YSYEKL. The CDR3 reads CASSQAQVISVSDTQYF. The CDR3, as DNA: TGCGCCAGCAGCCAGGCTCAGGTTATCAGTGTTTCAGATACGCAGTATTTT.

This chain uses TRBV24-1 with TRBJ2-5, with a tentative D call TRBD2 (6 bases). The CDR3 has 12 amino acids. CDR1 KGHDR and CDR2 SFDVKD come from the germline V gene. V lost 6 bases to trimming and J lost 4 bases, with 8 bases between them. The CDR3 DNA sequence: TGTGCCACCAGTTTCGGGAGAGAGACCCAGTACTTC. It specifies CATSFGRETQYF.